One sample yielded the 2 T cell receptor beta chains listed below, sequenced in a study of type 1 regulatory T cells. TCRdb analysed the reads with MiXCR anew, one entry per CDR3 protein. The sample gives 55,000 to 65,000 distinct CDR3 sequences, 62% of which show up once; less than 2% is in the top ten. The antigens for these receptors are not known. The sequenced material came from cultured non-Tr1 T cells, either the whole culture or a sorted T cell fraction (not recorded which). The source of these receptors is a human donor in good health.

V is TRBV5-1 and J is TRBJ2-3; weak D call: TRBD1 (5 bases). V was clipped by 2 bases and J by 5 bases, with 12 bases between them. Germline values: CDR1 SGHRS, CDR2 YFSETQ. The CDR3 loop spans 14 amino acids. The CDR3 loop reads CASSFWGGGDTQYF. The CDR3, as DNA: TGCGCCAGCAGCTTCTGGGGCGGTGGAGATACGCAGTATTTT.

In this sample, this clonotype turned up a few times. A junction boundary mismatches the germline segment, possibly from a read error. V is TRBV29-1 and J is TRBJ1-2, with 9 positions matching TRBD1. The CDR3 consists of 15 residues. Germline loops: CDR1 SQVTM, CDR2 ANQGSEA. The CDR3 DNA reads as TGCAGCGTTCGAACCGGGACAGGGCCTTTTTATGGCTACACTTTC. Its protein product is CSVRTGTGPFYGYTF.